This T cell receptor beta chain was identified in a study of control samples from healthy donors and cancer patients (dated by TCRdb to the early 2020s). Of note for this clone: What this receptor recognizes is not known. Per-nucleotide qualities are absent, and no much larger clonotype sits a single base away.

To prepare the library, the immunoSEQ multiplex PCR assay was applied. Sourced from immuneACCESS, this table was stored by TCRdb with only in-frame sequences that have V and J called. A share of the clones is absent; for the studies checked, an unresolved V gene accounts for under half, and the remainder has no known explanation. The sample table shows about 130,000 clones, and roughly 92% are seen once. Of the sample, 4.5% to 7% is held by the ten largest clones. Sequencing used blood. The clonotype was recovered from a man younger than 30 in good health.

This receptor carries the CDR3 CASSEGQVNYEQYF. The nucleotides read TGTGCCAGCAGTGAGGGACAGGTAAACTACGAGCAGTACTTC. This chain joins TRBV25-1 to TRBJ2-7; 8 central nucleotides agree with TRBD1. CDR1 and CDR2, looked up from the germline V gene, are MGHDK and SYGVNS. From its cysteine to its phenylalanine, the CDR3 spans 14 amino acids. The entry retains the CDR3 DNA only, 42 bases that are in frame from base 1. Trimming accounts for 3 bases at V and 3 bases at J, while the number of junction bases matched to no gene is 4.